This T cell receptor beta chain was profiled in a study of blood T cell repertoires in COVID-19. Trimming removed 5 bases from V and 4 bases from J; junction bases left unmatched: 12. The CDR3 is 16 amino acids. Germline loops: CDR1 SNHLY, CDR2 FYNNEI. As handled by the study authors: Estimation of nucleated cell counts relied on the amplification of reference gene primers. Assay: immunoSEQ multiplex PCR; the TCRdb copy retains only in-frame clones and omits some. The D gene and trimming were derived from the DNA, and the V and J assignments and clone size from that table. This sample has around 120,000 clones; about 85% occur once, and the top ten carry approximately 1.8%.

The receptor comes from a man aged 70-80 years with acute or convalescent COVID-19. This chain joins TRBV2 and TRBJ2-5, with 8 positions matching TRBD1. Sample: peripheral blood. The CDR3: CASSRQGPLDPETQYF. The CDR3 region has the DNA TGTGCCAGCAGTAGACAGGGGCCCCTAGACCCAGAGACCCAGTACTTC.